Following are 27 T cell receptor beta chains from one sample sequenced in a study of shared clonotypes between healthy human individuals. Cells designated naive CD8 were CD45RO-negative and were positively selected for CCR7, with terminally differentiated effector memory CD45RA+ cells excluded. Data came from immunoSEQ multiplex PCR; TCRdb stores just in-frame clones and leaves some out. Found here are 2 million to 2.5 million clones, roughly 91% of them singletons; the top ten hold 1.5% to 2%. The sample consisted of naive CD8+ T cells from PBMCs. Receptors were obtained from a man between 18 and 29 years old in good health. Some clones in this sample may be carry-over from other donors' samples.

In its sample, this clone was seen once. CDR3 nucleotide sequence: TGTGCCAGCAGTTTGTCGCGAGGGGCCCCTGAGCAGTTCTTC. This sequence encodes CASSLSRGAPEQFF. The gene calls are TRBV27 and TRBJ2-1, with D perhaps assigned TRBD1 or TRBD2 (5 bases each). V shed 3 bases and J shed 9 bases, with 15 bases lying between them. CDR1 MNHEY and CDR2 SMNVEV come from the germline V gene (reference sequence). This CDR3 comprises 14 residues.

The chain recombines TRBV15 with TRBJ1-5; D may be TRBD1 (6 bases). This CDR3 is 18 amino acids long. CDR1 and CDR2 from the germline V gene are LNHNV and YYDKDF (reference sequence). Trimming left V 0 bases short and J 4 bases short, with 19 bases between. The chain's CDR3 is CATSRDIPLDRVNQPQHF. The CDR3 DNA sequence: TGTGCCACCAGCAGAGATATTCCATTGGACAGAGTAAATCAGCCCCAGCATTTT. The whole variable domain, remainder taken from reference TRBV15 and TRBJ1-5, is DAMVIQNPRYQVTQFGKPVTLSCSQTLNHNVMYWYQQKSSQAPKLLFHYYDKDFNNEADTPDNFQSRRPNTSFCFLDIRSPGLGDTAMYLCATSRDIPLDRVNQPQHFGDGTRLSIL.

This chain joins TRBV10-1 and TRBJ2-2, with D maybe TRBD2 (5 bases). The CDR3 extends over 15 amino acids. Germline assignment: CDR1 WNHNN and CDR2 SYGVQD (reference sequence). V lost 4 bases and J lost 3, with 12 bases in between. CDR3 in DNA: TGCGCCAGCAGTGTCCAGAGAGGGCACACCGGGGAGCTGTTTTTT. Residues: CASSVQRGHTGELFF.

The chain has TRBV5-1 and TRBJ2-7; no definite D call. There are 13 residues in the CDR3. The V end was cut by 1 base, the J end by 4 bases, with 9 bases between. Per germline, CDR1 SGHRS and CDR2 YFSETQ. The CDR3 here is CASSLYVQYEQYF. Written as DNA, the CDR3 is TGCGCCAGCAGCTTGTATGTCCAATACGAGCAGTACTTC.

This clone was seen a handful of times. This rearrangement joins TRBV29-1 to TRBJ1-1; D not certain. The CDR3 runs to 11 residues. Trimming stripped 5 bases from V and 1 base from J, with 5 bases between. The germline CDR1 and CDR2 sequences are SQVTM and ANQGSEA. The CDR3 coding sequence is TGCAGCGTTACGCGGAACACTGAAGCTTTCTTT. It is translated as CSVTRNTEAFF.

This clone was picked up one time. This chain joins TRBV7-9 and TRBJ2-4, with D maybe TRBD2 (5 bases). The V gene lost 3 bases and the J gene lost 7 bases, with 7 bases spanning the gap. Germline lookup yields CDR1 SEHNR and CDR2 FQNEAQ (reference sequence). The length of the CDR3 is 12 residues. The CDR3, as DNA: TGTGCCAGCAGCTTTCCGGGGAACATTCAGTACTTC. It encodes CASSFPGNIQYF. The whole variable domain, filled in from reference TRBV7-9 and TRBJ2-4, reads DTGVSQNPRHKITKRGQNVTFRCDPISEHNRLYWYRQTLGQGPEFLTYFQNEAQLEKSRLLSDRFSAERPKGSFSTLEIQRTEQGDSAMYLCASSFPGNIQYFGAGTRLSVL.

The V gene is TRBV14, the J gene TRBJ2-1; TRBD2 agrees at 11 bases. The V gene end was trimmed by 1 base and the J gene end by 6 bases; junction bases not matched to a gene: 8. The CDR3 loop spans 17 amino acids. Looked up from germline, CDR1 is SGHDN and CDR2 is FVKESK. The CDR3 loop reads CASSQGPGLAGINEQFF. The CDR3, as DNA: TGTGCCAGCAGCCAAGGTCCCGGACTAGCGGGTATCAATGAGCAGTTCTTC. Together with reference TRBV14 and TRBJ2-1, the CDR3 gives the full variable domain: EAGVTQFPSHSVIEKGQTVTLRCDPISGHDNLYWYRRVMGKEIKFLLHFVKESKQDESGMPNNRFLAERTGGTYSTLKVQPAELEDSGVYFCASSQGPGLAGINEQFFGPGTRLTVL.

The CDR3 spells CASSGVWGETQYF. As DNA, the CDR3 is TGTGCCAGCAGCGGTGTTTGGGGCGAGACCCAGTACTTC. The chain has TRBV9 and TRBJ2-5; a weak D match, TRBD1 (5 bases). This CDR3 spans 13 amino acids. Germline CDR1 SGDLS, CDR2 YYNGEE. V was shortened by 3 bases and J by 5 bases, with 11 bases between the two germline ends.

V gene TRBV28 combines with J gene TRBJ1-2, with D possibly matching TRBD1 (5 bases). The CDR3 totals 16 residues. Germline assignment: CDR1 MDHEN and CDR2 SYDVKM. Trimming pared 3 bases from V and 4 bases from J, leaving 18 bases between. CDR3: CASSLSDGGGSYGYTF. CDR3 DNA sequence: TGTGCCAGCAGTTTGTCGGATGGGGGAGGGAGCTATGGCTACACCTTC.

This chain links TRBV19 with TRBJ1-5, with D tentatively TRBD1 (5 bases). This CDR3 comprises 14 residues. Germline lookup yields CDR1 LNHDA and CDR2 SQIVND (reference sequence). V gave up 5 bases and J gave up 5 bases, with 13 bases separating them. The CDR3 reads CASSARDHHQPQHF. The DNA for the CDR3 is TGTGCCAGTAGTGCTCGGGACCACCATCAGCCCCAGCATTTT. Full variable domain (remainder filled in from reference TRBV19 and TRBJ1-5): DGGITQSPKYLFRKEGQNVTLSCEQNLNHDAMYWYRQDPGQGLRLIYYSQIVNDFQKGDIAEGYSVSREKKESFPLTVTSAQKNPTAFYLCASSARDHHQPQHFGDGTRLSIL.

The rearrangement links TRBV4-3 to TRBJ2-2, with D unclear. The V end lost 4 bases, the J end lost 1 base, and 16 bases lay between the germline ends. This CDR3 region has 17 residues. Germline lookup yields CDR1 LGHNA and CDR2 YSLEER. CDR3 sequence reads: CASSLRTLQKNTGELFF. The CDR3 DNA reads as TGCGCCAGCAGCCTACGAACCCTACAGAAGAACACCGGGGAGCTGTTTTTT.

The chain combines TRBV2 with TRBJ2-2, with 7 bases matching TRBD2. CDR1 and CDR2 from the germline V gene are SNHLY and FYNNEI. The CDR3 consists of 18 residues. V shed 0 bases and J 4 bases; nucleotides not matched to a gene: 11. The CDR3 DNA is TGTGCCAGCAGTGAAGCGTTCCGCGGGAGTTTGGCCACCGGGGAGCTGTTTTTT. This codes for CASSEAFRGSLATGELFF.

A single count supports this clone. The genes are TRBV6-1 and TRBJ2-1; TRBD2 agrees at 13 bases. The CDR3 has 13 amino acids. The germline CDR1 and CDR2 sequences are MNHNS and SASEGT. V lost 11 bases and J lost 6; bases outside the gene matches: 4. Here the CDR3 reads CAGRLAGGNEQFF. In DNA, the CDR3 is TGTGCCGGGCGACTAGCGGGAGGCAATGAGCAGTTCTTC.

The V call is TRBV15, the J call TRBJ2-1, with unresolved D. Germline CDR1 reads LNHNV; CDR2 reads YYDKDF (reference sequence). The V and J ends lost 0 bases and 5 bases respectively, with 17 bases between them. CDR3 length equals 17 residues. The CDR3 DNA reads as TGTGCCACCAGCAGAGAAAGCTTTGGATTTGCGGACAATGAGCAGTTCTTC. Its protein product is CATSRESFGFADNEQFF.

The chain links TRBV15 to TRBJ2-2; 8 nucleotides agree with TRBD2. Germline loops: CDR1 LNHNV, CDR2 YYDKDF (reference sequence). V was clipped by 4 bases and J by 3 bases; unmatched bases: 4. The CDR3 consists of 15 residues. The CDR3: CATSMGLDDTGELFF. CDR3 nucleotide sequence: TGTGCCACCAGCATGGGACTAGATGACACCGGGGAGCTGTTTTTT.

The chain uses TRBV10-2 and TRBJ1-5; maybe TRBD1 (6 bases). Germline-derived CDR1 and CDR2 are WSHSY and SAAADI. Trimming took off 5 bases at V and 7 bases at J, with 9 bases between the two ends. The CDR3 contains 12 residues. DNA of the CDR3: TGCGCCAGCAGTCCCAGGGGCCAGCCCCAGCATTTT. It specifies CASSPRGQPQHF.

In this sample, this clone turned up once. Other DNA sequences from this sample encode an identical CDR3 as well. This rearrangement joins TRBV7-9 to TRBJ2-1; no reliable D call. CDR3 length: 13 amino acids. V lost 3 bases, J lost 5 bases, and 8 bases lay in between. Germline CDR1 and CDR2: SEHNR and FQNEAQ (reference sequence). In DNA form, the CDR3 reads TGTGCCAGCAGCTTTTCAGAGAACAATGAGCAGTTCTTC. Translating gives CASSFSENNEQFF.

V gene TRBV7-9 combines with J gene TRBJ1-1, with D hard to call. Trimming stripped 5 bases from V and 6 bases from J, with 7 bases between. Germline-derived CDR1 and CDR2 are SEHNR and FQNEAQ (reference sequence). CDR3 length: 11 amino acids. DNA of the CDR3: TGTGCCAGCAGCCCCGCCCCTGAAGCTTTCTTT. It encodes CASSPAPEAFF.

This chain connects TRBV19 to TRBJ2-1; D unclear. Germline assignment: CDR1 LNHDA and CDR2 SQIVND (reference sequence). The V end lost 6 bases, the J end lost 9 bases, and 18 bases lay between the germline ends. The CDR3 loop spans 14 amino acids. CDR3 in amino acids: CASRNVLDWGEQFF. DNA for the CDR3: TGTGCCAGTAGGAATGTCCTAGACTGGGGTGAGCAGTTCTTC. Using reference TRBV19 and TRBJ2-1 for the parts outside the CDR3, the full variable domain is DGGITQSPKYLFRKEGQNVTLSCEQNLNHDAMYWYRQDPGQGLRLIYYSQIVNDFQKGDIAEGYSVSREKKESFPLTVTSAQKNPTAFYLCASRNVLDWGEQFFGPGTRLTVL.

As for this clone: The CDR3 carries no conserved terminal phenylalanine or tryptophan, so it likely arises from a read error. CDR3 residues: CASSPMWPASYEQYL. For the CDR3, the DNA is TGCGCCAGCAGCCCCATGTGGCCTGCCTCCTACGAGCAGTACCTC. The chain carries TRBV4-1 and TRBJ2-7; D is uncertain. The V end lost 4 bases, the J end lost 0 bases, and 13 bases lay between the germline ends. The CDR3 totals 15 residues. Germline CDR1 MGHRA, CDR2 YSYEKL.

The rearrangement joins TRBV11-2 to TRBJ2-7, with 11 bases aligning to TRBD1. Germline CDR1 SGHAT, CDR2 FQNNGV. Germline trimming cut 4 bases from V and 1 base from J; bases unmatched to any gene: 3. The CDR3 is 15 residues long. In DNA, the CDR3 is TGTGCCAGCAGCTCTGGGACAGGGGGATCCTACGAGCAGTACTTC. Translating it yields CASSSGTGGSYEQYF.

The chain carries TRBV25-1 and TRBJ1-3, with no clear D. The CDR3 is 11 residues long. With 5 bases removed from V and 2 bases from J, the gap between germline ends came to 1 base. Germline loops: CDR1 MGHDK, CDR2 SYGVNS. CDR3 amino acids: CASSPGNTIYF. The CDR3 bases are TGTGCCAGCAGTCCTGGAAACACCATATATTTT.

The chain is built from TRBV14 and TRBJ2-3; D possibly corresponds to TRBD2 (6 bases). The CDR3 runs to 17 residues. The ends were cut back, 1 base at V and 0 bases at J, with 14 bases in the middle. Germline CDR1 reads SGHDN; CDR2 reads FVKESK. The CDR3 loop is CASSQGVAAISTDTQYF. Here the CDR3 DNA reads TGTGCCAGCAGCCAAGGGGTAGCGGCTATCAGCACAGATACGCAGTATTTT.

The chain combines TRBV6-1 with TRBJ2-1, with 8 bases identical to TRBD1. CDR3 length equals 15 residues. The V segment lost 3 bases and the J segment 5 bases; nucleotides outside the gene matches: 6. Germline lookup yields CDR1 MNHNS and CDR2 SASEGT. CDR3 DNA: TGTGCCAGCAGTGATCCAGGGGGCGCCCACAATGAGCAGTTCTTC. Translated, it gives CASSDPGGAHNEQFF.

This clone was detected a few times. V gene TRBV27 combines with J gene TRBJ1-1; D is perhaps TRBD1 (5 bases). Trimming took 7 bases from V and 5 from J, leaving 14 bases between them. The CDR3 covers 13 residues. CDR1 is MNHEY, CDR2 SMNVEV, per germline (reference sequence). CDR3 region: CASILLGGTEAFF. In nucleotides, the CDR3 is TGTGCCAGCATCTTATTGGGGGGAACTGAAGCTTTCTTT.

The CDR3 sequence: CASSLGVVAGQETQYF. CDR3 nucleotide sequence: TGTGCCAGCAGCTTAGGGGTTGTGGCGGGACAAGAGACCCAGTACTTC. The chain recombines TRBV11-2 with TRBJ2-5; D is perhaps TRBD2 (6 bases). The germline gives CDR1 SGHAT, CDR2 FQNNGV. The CDR3 runs to 16 residues. Trimming shortened V by 1 base and J by 2 bases, and 14 bases separated the two germline ends.

The rearrangement joins TRBV6-1 to TRBJ1-3; the D is unclear. The CDR3 loop spans 14 amino acids. Germline lookup yields CDR1 MNHNS and CDR2 SASEGT. V lost 7 bases, J lost 4 bases, and 14 bases lay in between. DNA of the CDR3: TGTGCCAGCACCTCGGACGGTGTGGGAAACACCATATATTTT. Amino acids: CASTSDGVGNTIYF.